Listed below are T cell receptor beta chains from one sample, sequenced in a study of T-cell memory formation after mild COVID-19. Each CDR3 protein gets one entry after TCRdb re-called the 5' RACE reads with MiXCR. The profile shows more than 350,000 distinct CDR3 sequences, about a sixth of them singletons. Input material: PBMCs or a T cell subset sorted from them (not recorded which). The receptors originated from a man aged 18 to 29 who had mild COVID-19 (a few samples of this study predate the infection). Cell type and time point are not known. The CDR3 runs from the conserved cysteine through the conserved F or W. D genes are given only for firm matches. Clone size is given for some rows only: seen once, a few or many times, or a class if the clone is expanded.

v_call,clone_size,d_call,j_call,cdr3_aa,cdr3_nt
TRBV11-2,-,TRBD1,TRBJ2-3,CASREGQGTDTQYF,TGTGCCAGCAGAGAGGGACAGGGTACAGATACGCAGTATTTT
TRBV5-1,many,-,TRBJ2-1,CASSLEPHNEQFF,TGCGCCAGCAGCCTAGAGCCCCACAATGAGCAGTTCTTC
TRBV15,-,-,TRBJ1-4,CATSRDATRGYGEKLFF,TGTGCCACCAGCAGAGATGCTACTCGGGGGTATGGTGAAAAACTGTTTTTT
TRBV20-1,few,TRBD2,TRBJ2-3,CSALRWGSSGGLSDTQYF,TGCAGTGCCCTCCGGTGGGGGAGTAGCGGGGGCCTTTCAGATACGCAGTATTTT
TRBV4-1,-,TRBD2,TRBJ2-4,CASSRGLAGGLAKNIQYF,TGCGCCAGCAGCCGGGGACTAGCGGGGGGACTAGCCAAAAACATTCAGTACTTC
TRBV5-1,-,TRBD1,TRBJ2-2,CASSPGQGMTGELFF,TGCGCCAGCAGCCCGGGACAGGGGATGACCGGGGAGCTGTTTTTT
TRBV4-3,many,-,TRBJ1-2,CASSQDRAVFCTF,TGCGCCAGCAGCCAAGATAGGGCCGTATTTTGCACCTTC
TRBV6-6,-,-,TRBJ2-2,CASSALWAENTGELFF,TGTGCCAGCAGCGCGCTTTGGGCGGAGAACACCGGGGAGCTGTTTTTT
TRBV28,-,-,TRBJ1-5,CASSPGLRGNQPQHF,TGTGCCAGCAGTCCGGGACTCCGGGGTAATCAGCCCCAGCATTTT
TRBV12-3/TRBV12-4,-,-,TRBJ1-3,CASSQQVFSGNTIYF,TGTGCCAGCAGTCAGCAGGTTTTCTCAGGAAACACCATATATTTT
TRBV7-2,many,-,TRBJ2-1,CASSLGVGRNEQFF,TGTGCCAGCAGCTTGGGGGTTGGAAGAAATGAGCAGTTCTTC
TRBV4-2,many,TRBD1,TRBJ1-1,CASSPTGGTEAFF,TGCGCCAGCAGTCCCACAGGGGGCACTGAAGCTTTCTTT
TRBV4-3,-,-,TRBJ1-1,CASSQDYRVSEAFF,TGCGCCAGCAGCCAAGATTACAGGGTATCAGAAGCTTTCTTT
TRBV5-6,-,-,TRBJ1-5,CASSEGANQPQHF,TGTGCCAGCAGCGAAGGGGCCAATCAGCCCCAGCATTTT
TRBV7-2,few,-,TRBJ2-2,CASTLRSTRAGELFF,TGTGCCAGCACCCTCCGGTCGACGAGAGCCGGGGAGCTGTTTTTT
TRBV5-1,once,TRBD1,TRBJ1-6,CASSAPGQDNSPLHF,TGCGCCAGCAGCGCCCCGGGACAGGATAATTCACCCCTCCACTTT
TRBV9,many,-,TRBJ1-6,CASTITGSTPLHF,TGTGCCAGCACTATTACAGGGTCTACACCCCTCCACTTT
TRBV4-3,-,TRBD1,TRBJ2-2,CASSRGQGGGTGELFF,TGCGCCAGCAGCCGAGGACAGGGGGGAGGCACCGGGGAGCTGTTTTTT
TRBV4-3,many,-,TRBJ2-6,CASSPFRDPGANVLTF,TGCGCCAGCAGCCCTTTCCGGGACCCCGGGGCCAACGTCCTGACTTTC
TRBV10-3,-,-,TRBJ2-1,CAISDRVSEQFF,TGTGCCATCAGTGACAGGGTGTCTGAGCAGTTCTTC
TRBV7-3,few,-,TRBJ2-1,CASSPQGLYNEQFF,TGTGCCAGCAGCCCCCAAGGGTTATACAATGAGCAGTTCTTC
TRBV7-2,-,-,TRBJ2-5,CASSLAVAPGETQYF,TGTGCCAGCAGCTTAGCGGTTGCCCCGGGCGAGACCCAGTACTTC